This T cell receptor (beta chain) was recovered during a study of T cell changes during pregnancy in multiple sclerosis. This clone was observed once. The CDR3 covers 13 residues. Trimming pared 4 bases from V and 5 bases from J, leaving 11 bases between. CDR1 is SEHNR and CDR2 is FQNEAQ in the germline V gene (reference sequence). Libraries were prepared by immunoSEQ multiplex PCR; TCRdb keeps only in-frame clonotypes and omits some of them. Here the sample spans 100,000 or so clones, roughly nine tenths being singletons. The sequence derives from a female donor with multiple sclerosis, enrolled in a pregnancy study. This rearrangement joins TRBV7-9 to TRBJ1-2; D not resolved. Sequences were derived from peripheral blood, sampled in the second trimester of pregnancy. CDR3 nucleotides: TGTGCCAGCAGCTCCTGGGGAGATTATGGCTACACCTTC. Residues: CASSSWGDYGYTF.